This record covers a single T cell receptor beta chain. The sample originates from a study of OX40 agonist ivuxolimab in advanced cancers. Produced via immunoSEQ multiplex PCR; TCRdb's table is partial and in-frame only. The sample includes roughly 60,000 clones, about 90% of them seen just once. V was pared by 2 bases and J by 5 bases, with 9 bases between. The V gene's germline CDR1 is MGHRA and CDR2 YSYEKL. The CDR3 covers 13 residues. The clonotype was recovered from an adult with an advanced solid tumor such as melanoma, head and neck, liver or kidney cancer. The V and J genes are TRBV4-1 and TRBJ2-5, with no clear D. The sample consisted of CD4+ or CD8+ T cells sorted from blood, taken in a trial of the OX40 agonist ivuxolimab. The CDR3 nucleotides read TGCGCCAGCAGCCAATTCGTGGGGGAGACCCAGTACTTC. Its translation is CASSQFVGETQYF.